This paragraph reports one T cell receptor beta chain. Germline V CDR1 and CDR2: SNHLY, FYNNEI. CDR3 length: 16 amino acids. V was trimmed by 0 bases and J by 5 bases, leaving 14 bases between them. This entry belongs to a study of Graves' ophthalmopathy and Graves' hyperthyroidism. RNA transcripts yielded amplified TCR beta CDR3 regions. A first-round RT-PCR used HTBI primers, followed by a second-round multiplex PCR. TCRdb analysed the multiplex PCR reads with MiXCR anew, one entry per CDR3 protein. The sample records around 590,000 distinct CDR3 sequences, approximately 35% being singletons. Exclusion applied to patients with other autoimmune diseases, uncontrolled infections, pregnancy or lactation. The diagnosis combined clinical symptoms, thyroxine, TRAb, thyroid ultrasound and orbital computed tomography scans.

The receptor's source is an adult man with Graves' hyperthyroidism. Input material: peripheral blood or thyroid tissue (not recorded which). The V and J genes are TRBV2 and TRBJ1-5; a weak D match, TRBD1 (5 bases). The CDR3 spells CASSEAGHRMDQPQHF. The DNA of the CDR3 is TGTGCCAGCAGTGAAGCGGGGCACAGGATGGATCAGCCCCAGCATTTT.